This note documents a single T cell receptor (beta chain) sequence. In the original processing: Amplification of reference gene primers was used by the study to estimate nucleated cell counts. Assay: immunoSEQ multiplex PCR; the TCRdb copy retains only in-frame clones and omits some. V and J calls and clone size are as listed in that table; D and trimming were resolved from the DNA. The profile shows approximately 200,000 clones, roughly 83% of them singletons. Trimming took 3 bases from V and 5 from J, leaving 16 bases between them. The CDR3 contains 15 residues. CDR1 and CDR2 (germline): SEHNR, FQNEAQ (reference sequence). The record originates from a study of blood T cell repertoires in COVID-19.

Sample: PBMCs or T cells enriched from blood (not recorded which). This sequence originates from a woman aged 35 to 49 with acute COVID-19. V gene TRBV7-9 combines with J gene TRBJ2-5; the D gene is possibly TRBD2 (5 bases). The DNA for the CDR3 is TGTGCCAGCAGCTTGAAATTGGGAGTCGATGAGACCCAGTACTTC. Protein product: CASSLKLGVDETQYF.